Below, one T cell receptor (beta chain) is given with its context. The antigen remains undetermined. If patients had autoimmune disease history or systemic immunosuppression, they were excluded. Here immunoSEQ multiplex PCR was the method, and the copy in TCRdb shows in-frame clones only, minus some. The sample holds around 100,000 clones; 90% are singletons and the top ten take more than 0.15%. This record belongs to a study of OX40 agonist ivuxolimab in advanced cancers. Study results and limitations: Among T cells, CD8+ cells averaged more expanded clones than CD4+ cells.

The CDR3 is 16 residues long. The germline V gene has CDR1 MDHEN and CDR2 SYDVKM. J was trimmed by 7 bases and V by 4 bases; bases with no gene match: 8. Specimen: CD4+ or CD8+ T cells sorted from blood, collected in a trial of the OX40 agonist ivuxolimab. The chain links TRBV28 to TRBJ2-2; 11 bases are a match to TRBD1. The origin of this receptor is an adult with an advanced solid tumor such as melanoma, head and neck, liver or kidney cancer. Written as DNA, the CDR3 is TGTGCCAGCAGTTCCGCCGGGACAGGGGGAGGCGGGGAGCTGTTTTTT. This gives the protein CASSSAGTGGGGELFF. The whole variable domain, filled in from reference TRBV28 and TRBJ2-2, reads DVKVTQSSRYLVKRTGEKVFLECVQDMDHENMFWYRQDPGLGLRLIYFSYDVKMKEKGDIPEGYSVSREKKERFSLILESASTNQTSMYLCASSSAGTGGGGELFFGEGSRLTVL.